The present T cell receptor beta chain was sequenced within a study of T cell changes during pregnancy in multiple sclerosis. Here immunoSEQ multiplex PCR was the method, and the copy in TCRdb shows in-frame clones only, minus some. The sample records about 98,000 clones, just over 90% being singletons. This clone was seen a few times. The CDR3 totals 13 residues. Trimming took 3 bases from V and 6 from J, leaving 11 bases between them. Germline V CDR1 and CDR2: LNHNV, YYDKDF (reference sequence). The sequence was obtained from a female donor in good health, enrolled as a control in a pregnancy study. The chain couples TRBV15 to TRBJ1-1; possible D gene TRBD1, 5 bases. The source was peripheral blood, collected after pregnancy. This CDR3 reads CATSRRRGPEAFF. The CDR3 region has the DNA TGTGCCACCAGCAGGAGGAGGGGTCCTGAAGCTTTCTTT. Full variable domain (missing parts from reference TRBV15 and TRBJ1-1): DAMVIQNPRYQVTQFGKPVTLSCSQTLNHNVMYWYQQKSSQAPKLLFHYYDKDFNNEADTPDNFQSRRPNTSFCFLDIRSPGLGDTAMYLCATSRRRGPEAFFGQGTRLTVV.